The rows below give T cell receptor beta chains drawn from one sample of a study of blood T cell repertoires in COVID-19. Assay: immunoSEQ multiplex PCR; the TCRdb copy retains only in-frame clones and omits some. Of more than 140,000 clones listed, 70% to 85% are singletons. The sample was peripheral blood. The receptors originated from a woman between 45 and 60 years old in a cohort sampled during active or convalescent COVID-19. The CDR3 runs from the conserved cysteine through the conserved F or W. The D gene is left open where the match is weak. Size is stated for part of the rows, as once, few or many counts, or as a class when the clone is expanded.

TGTGCCAGCAGTGAAGATGTAAACTATGGCTACACCTTC CASSEDVNYGYTF TRBJ1-2 - TRBV2 -
TGCGCCAGCAGCTTGTGGGACAGAAATCAGCCCCAGCATTTT CASSLWDRNQPQHF TRBJ1-5 TRBD1 TRBV5-1 -
TGTGCCAGCAGTCCCACTTTTAGAGACAGGGGAATTTACTTC CASSPTFRDRGIYF TRBJ2-5 TRBD1 TRBV6-5 -
TGTGCCAGCAGAAAGACAGGAGCTTATGGCTACACCTTC CASRKTGAYGYTF TRBJ1-2 - TRBV7-2 -
TGTGCCAGCAGTCGACTAGTGGCAGAGACCCAGTACTTC CASSRLVAETQYF TRBJ2-5 - TRBV6-6 -
TGTGCCAGCAGACTCGGGGGGTCCGCAGATACGCAGTATTTT CASRLGGSADTQYF TRBJ2-3 TRBD2 TRBV27 -
TGTGCCAGCAGCTTTGACAGGAAATATGGCTACACCTTC CASSFDRKYGYTF TRBJ1-2 - TRBV11-2 -
TGTGCCAGCAGAGAAGCCGGGACAGGGAAGAATGAAAAACTGTTTTTT CASREAGTGKNEKLFF TRBJ1-4 TRBD1 TRBV2 -
TGCGCCAGCAGCCAAGACCAAGGGGGTTTGTGGGAAAAACTGTTTTTT CASSQDQGGLWEKLFF TRBJ1-4 - TRBV4-1 few
TGTGCCAGCAGACCTCCGGGACAGGGCGGATCACCCCTCCACTTT CASRPPGQGGSPLHF TRBJ1-6 TRBD1 TRBV2 once
TGTGCCAGCAGTCCCGACAGGGGCCAGCCCCAGCATTTT CASSPDRGQPQHF TRBJ1-5 TRBD1 TRBV27 -
TGTGCCAGCAGCCAAGCAGGGACTAGCACCCATGAGCAGTTCTTC CASSQAGTSTHEQFF TRBJ2-1 TRBD2 TRBV14 once
TGTGCCAGTAGTACCGGGACAGGTCTGACTGAAGCTTTCTTT CASSTGTGLTEAFF TRBJ1-1 TRBD1 TRBV19 once
TGTGCCAGCAGCTTGGTTCTCTTTAGCACAGATACGCAGTATTTT CASSLVLFSTDTQYF TRBJ2-3 - TRBV5-6 -
TGTGCCAGCAGCTTATCCAGAGGACAAGAGACCCAGTACTTC CASSLSRGQETQYF TRBJ2-5 - TRBV11-3 -
TGTGCCAGCTCACCACCGGCCTTTCAAGAGACCCAGTACTTC CASSPPAFQETQYF TRBJ2-5 - TRBV18 -
TGTGCCAGCAGCTTACGCAGTGCGGGGTCTAATGAAAAACTGTTTTTT CASSLRSAGSNEKLFF TRBJ1-4 - TRBV7-2 -
TGCAGTGCTAGTTCCGGGAAGAACACTGAAGCTTTCTTT CSASSGKNTEAFF TRBJ1-1 - TRBV20-1 -
TGTGCCACCTCAGGGGGCTACCTCTCCTACAATGAGCAGTTCTTC CATSGGYLSYNEQFF TRBJ2-1 TRBD1 TRBV24-1 -
TGTGCCAGCAGCCCCACCTTAACGGGGGGCACAGATACGCAGTATTTT CASSPTLTGGTDTQYF TRBJ2-3 - TRBV4-2 -
TGTGCCAGCAGCTTATTAGGACAGGGGGGCTTCAACGAGCAGTACTTC CASSLLGQGGFNEQYF TRBJ2-7 TRBD1 TRBV7-6 -
TGTGCCAGCAGCAGCCGGGACTTCACACTAGAGACCCAGTACTTC CASSSRDFTLETQYF TRBJ2-5 - TRBV3-1/TRBV3-2 -
TGCGCCAGCAGCACCGGACAGGGGGCTGAAGCTTTCTTT CASSTGQGAEAFF TRBJ1-1 TRBD1 TRBV5-1 -
TGTGCCAGCAGCGTAATGGGCCTCTCTAGCACAGATACGCAGTATTTT CASSVMGLSSTDTQYF TRBJ2-3 - TRBV9 -
TGTGCCAGCAGCCATGGTGTCATGAACAGAGTACTCTTC CASSHGVMNRVLF TRBJ2-1 - TRBV3-1/TRBV3-2 -
TGTGCCAGCAGTTTCGATGGGACAGGCCGTAATCAGCCCCAGCATTTT CASSFDGTGRNQPQHF TRBJ1-5 TRBD1 TRBV27 -
TGCGCCAGCAGCGCGGGGTCCGATGGCTACACCTTC CASSAGSDGYTF TRBJ1-2 - TRBV4-3 -
TGTGCCAGCAGGCAACAGGGGGCGCAAACTGAAGCTTTCTTT CASRQQGAQTEAFF TRBJ1-1 TRBD1 TRBV2 -
TGCAGCGTTGAAGGGGGGGACAGGGGCGCCTACGAGCAGTACTTC CSVEGGDRGAYEQYF TRBJ2-7 TRBD1 TRBV29-1 -
TGCGCCAGCAGCCAAGCCACTAGCGGGGCCCTCTCCCAGTACTTC CASSQATSGALSQYF TRBJ2-5 TRBD2 TRBV4-1 -
TGTGCCAGCAGTGAGGTGGCCTCCTATGGCTACACCTTC CASSEVASYGYTF TRBJ1-2 - TRBV12-3/TRBV12-4 -
TGTGCCAGCGGCAGGGGGATATACGAGCAGTACTTC CASGRGIYEQYF TRBJ2-7 TRBD1 TRBV12-3/TRBV12-4 many
TGTGCCAGCAGTTTGACCCTTAGCGAATACACAGATACGCAGTATTTT CASSLTLSEYTDTQYF TRBJ2-3 - TRBV6-5 -
TGTGCCAGCAGCGTAGGGCCGGGGAGCACTGAAGCTTTCTTT CASSVGPGSTEAFF TRBJ1-1 - TRBV9 -
TGTGCCAGTAGCATTTCTGGAAACACCATATATTTT CASSISGNTIYF TRBJ1-3 - TRBV19 -
TGTGCCAGCAGTGCTCAACAGGGGAGCGCCACTGAAGCTTTCTTT CASSAQQGSATEAFF TRBJ1-1 TRBD1 TRBV2 -
TGCGCCAGCGCGCTAGCGGGGTTAAGCACAGATACGCAGTATTTT CASALAGLSTDTQYF TRBJ2-3 TRBD2 TRBV5-1 -
TGTGCCAGCAGTTATCTTCCTGGACAGGAAAGCACCATATATTTT CASSYLPGQESTIYF TRBJ1-3 TRBD1 TRBV6-5 -
TGTGCCAGCAGGCCCTTACAGGGGGCGACGAACACTGAAGCTTTCTTT CASRPLQGATNTEAFF TRBJ1-1 TRBD1 TRBV7-9 -
TGTGCCAGCAGCTTAGGGGCCGGGACAGGGCTGGACACCGGGGAGCTGTTTTTT CASSLGAGTGLDTGELFF TRBJ2-2 TRBD1 TRBV11-2 -
TGCAGCGTTGGCCCTCCGACAGCTAATATACTAAGCACAGATACGCAGTATTTT CSVGPPTANILSTDTQYF TRBJ2-3 - TRBV29-1 -
TGTGCCAGCAGCTCGGCGGGGGGGAATCAGCCCCAGCATTTT CASSSAGGNQPQHF TRBJ1-5 - TRBV7-9 -
TGTGCCAGCAGCTTAAATAGCCCGGGTGGTTCCTACAATGAGCAGTTCTTC CASSLNSPGGSYNEQFF TRBJ2-1 - TRBV7-6 -
TGTGCCAGCAGCTTAGCGGGGACTATTCAAGAGACCCAGTACTTC CASSLAGTIQETQYF TRBJ2-5 TRBD2 TRBV7-2 -
TGTGCCAGCAGCCATAGCGGGGGCCCGCGTGCGTACTTC CASSHSGGPRAYF TRBJ2-7 TRBD2 TRBV12-3/TRBV12-4 -